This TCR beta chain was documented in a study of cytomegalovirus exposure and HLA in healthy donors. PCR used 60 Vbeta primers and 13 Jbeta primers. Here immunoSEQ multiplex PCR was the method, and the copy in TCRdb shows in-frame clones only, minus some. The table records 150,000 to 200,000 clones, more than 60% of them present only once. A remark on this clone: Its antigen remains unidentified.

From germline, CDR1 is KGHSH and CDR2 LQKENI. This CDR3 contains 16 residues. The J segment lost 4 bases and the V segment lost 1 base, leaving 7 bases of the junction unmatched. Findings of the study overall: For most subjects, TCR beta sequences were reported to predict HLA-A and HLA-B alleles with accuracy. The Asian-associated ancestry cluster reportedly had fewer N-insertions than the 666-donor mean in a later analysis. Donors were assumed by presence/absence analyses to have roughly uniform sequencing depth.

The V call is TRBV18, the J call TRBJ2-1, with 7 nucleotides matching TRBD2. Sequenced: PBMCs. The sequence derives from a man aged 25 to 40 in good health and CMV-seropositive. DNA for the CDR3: TGTGCCAGCTCACCACTTGCGGGAGAATCATACAATGAGCAGTTCTTC. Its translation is CASSPLAGESYNEQFF.